The entry below gives a single T cell receptor beta chain sequence along with its context. Its cognate antigen is unknown. The CDR3 spans 16 residues. V was trimmed by 8 bases and J by 0 bases, leaving 18 bases between them. Germline V CDR1 and CDR2: ENHRY, SYGVKD. This sample stems from a study of post-analysis software for immune sequencing data. Built from TCR beta cDNA, the libraries had unique molecular identifiers in them. The source material, roughly 0.9 to 10 million T cells, gave rise to 450,000 to 550,000 cDNA molecules. TCRdb re-called the PCR reads through MiXCR, storing one row per CDR3 protein. The data show more than 450,000 distinct CDR3 sequences, approximately 31% seen once. Points from the study as a whole: Four or five TRBV segments were more frequent in patients than controls; TRBV5-6, TRBV5-1 and TRBV20-1 belonged to this group.

The chain joins TRBV10-3 to TRBJ2-3, with a weak D call TRBD2 (6 bases). Source material: blood. The receptor was derived from a girl aged 2 to 17 with multiple sclerosis. The CDR3 loop reads CAISGGTVSSTDTQYF. DNA for the CDR3: TGTGCCATCTCCGGAGGGACGGTCTCTAGCACAGATACGCAGTATTTT.